This T cell receptor beta chain was recorded in a study of blood T cell repertoires in COVID-19 (dated by TCRdb to 2020 to 2021). Regarding the study in general: The collaborator samples originated in the United States, Italy and Spain and spanned the acute and convalescent phases of COVID-19. The samples were drawn from the first 160 participants of the ongoing ImmuneRACE study and from 1,254 subjects provided by 6 global collaborators. The material from the prospective study consisted of cDNA or gDNA derived from T cells, B-cell-depleted T cells, or PBMCs. Sample metadata almost always included a de-identified subject ID, COVID-19 status, age in years and sex. The repertoires were released in a freely available public database intended as a resource for research on the immune response to SARS-CoV-2. Subjects who had been exposed to COVID-19, were actively infected with it, or had recovered from it provided the deeply sampled blood TCRbeta repertoires that made up the dataset. HLA class I and class II types, where available, came from metadata supplied by the sample provider rather than from assay-based typing.

A word on this clone: It lacks a known antigen. Base qualities are not provided; no much larger clone lies one nucleotide away.

TCRbeta CDR3 regions were amplified from genomic DNA by means of the immunoSEQ Assay, a bias-controlled multiplex PCR. The paper's processing steps were these. The number of nucleated cells in each sample was estimated by amplification of reference gene primers within the assay. To quantify the absolute abundance of each unique TCRbeta CDR3 rearrangement, sequence reads were collapsed and filtered. For each sample, productive Simpson clonality was calculated as the square root of Simpson's diversity index over productive rearrangements. Not all clones reach the TCRdb copy of this immuneACCESS table, which keeps in-frame sequences only. Checked studies attribute under half of the gap to unresolved V genes and leave the rest unexplained. V and J calls and clone size are copied from that table; D and trimming were computed from the DNA. Counted in this sample were 200,000 to 300,000 clones; around nine tenths of them appeared once. Under 3% of the sample belongs to the ten largest clones.

Enrolling through a virtual design, the prospective study's participants ranged in age from roughly 18 to 89 years and lived across approximately 25 United States geographic areas. To assign participants to cohorts, the prospective study relied on clinical history that participants themselves reported in a screening survey and a study questionnaire. Recovered participants in ImmuneRACE Cohort 3 were defined by two consecutive negative NP/OP PCR tests, clearance by a healthcare professional, or resolution of symptoms. In the prospective study, whole blood, serum and a nasopharyngeal or oropharyngeal swab were collected from each participant by mobile phlebotomists. Participants in the prospective study had the option to provide additional blood draws and questionnaires over an approximately 2-month period. Blood samples from the prospective study were shipped frozen or at room temperature prior to DNA extraction.

V is clipped by 2 bases and J by 3 bases, and the sequence between their germline boundaries is 11 bases long. The CDR1 and CDR2 encoded by the germline V gene are MNHNS and SASEGT. The CDR3 spans 14 residues, from the cysteine through the phenylalanine. CDR3 DNA only is kept here, 42 bases in frame from base 1. What the study reported, not specific to this receptor: Clinical and demographic metadata were provided uncurated, with the amount varying by source and participant.

The rearrangement joined TRBV6-1 to TRBJ2-7, with the D segment identity uncertain. Source material: PBMCs or T cells enriched from blood (not recorded which). This receptor was obtained from a woman between 18 and 30 years old who had recovered from COVID-19. The DNA reads as follows: TGTGCCAGCAGTGAACGGCACAGTATCTACGAGCAGTACTTC. Its product reads: CASSERHSIYEQYF.